Below, 8 T cell receptor beta chains from the same sample are listed, as sequenced in a study of blood T cell repertoires in COVID-19. Sequenced by immunoSEQ multiplex PCR; TCRdb stores in-frame clones only, minus some. The sample contains 55,000 to 65,000 clones, 91% of which appear only once. The sample was peripheral blood. Receptor source: a human donor in a cohort sampled during active COVID-19.

The V gene is TRBV12-3 or TRBV12-4, the J gene TRBJ1-1; D not certain. The CDR3 sequence is 13 residues long. Trimming pared 6 bases from V and 0 bases from J, leaving 8 bases between. The CDR3 coding sequence is TGTGCCAGCAGGTCGAGAGTGAACACTGAAGCTTTCTTT. Translating gives CASRSRVNTEAFF.

The table lists this clone with a count of one. The V and J genes are TRBV6-6 and TRBJ1-3, with 8 bases that match TRBD1. The CDR3 consists of 14 residues. V was clipped by 5 bases and J by 6 bases; unmatched bases: 6. Germline V CDR1 and CDR2: MNHNY, SVGAGI (reference sequence). As DNA, the CDR3 is TGTGCCAGCAGTACCGGACAGGGCGCAAACACCATATATTTT. It encodes CASSTGQGANTIYF.

The rearrangement links TRBV14 to TRBJ2-1; D is possibly TRBD2 (5 bases). V was clipped by 0 bases and J by 10 bases, with 13 bases between them. CDR1 and CDR2 (germline): SGHDN, FVKESK. The CDR3 is 14 residues long. CDR3 nucleotides: TGTGCCAGCAGCCAAGATACGGGATTTGGCGAGCAGTTCTTC. This sequence encodes CASSQDTGFGEQFF. The complete variable domain, with remaining parts taken from reference TRBV14 and TRBJ2-1, reads EAGVTQFPSHSVIEKGQTVTLRCDPISGHDNLYWYRRVMGKEIKFLLHFVKESKQDESGMPNNRFLAERTGGTYSTLKVQPAELEDSGVYFCASSQDTGFGEQFFGPGTRLTVL.

The chain couples TRBV6-6 to TRBJ2-5; 11 bases are shared with TRBD2. CDR3 size: 15 residues. Germline CDR1 and CDR2: MNHNY and SVGAGI (reference sequence). J gave up 4 bases and V 7 bases, and 8 bases lay outside the gene matches. The DNA of the CDR3 is TGTGCCAGCAAGATAGCGGGGGGGAAGACAGAGACCCAGTACTTC. It specifies CASKIAGGKTETQYF.

The chain uses TRBV18 and TRBJ2-1; the match to TRBD2 covers 8 bases. V shed 0 bases and J 4 bases; nucleotides not matched to a gene: 5. Germline CDR1 KGHSH, CDR2 LQKENI. This CDR3 contains 16 residues. The CDR3 sequence is CASSPPGVAGYNEQFF. Here the CDR3 DNA reads TGTGCCAGCTCACCACCGGGGGTAGCGGGGTACAATGAGCAGTTCTTC.

The rearrangement uses TRBV28 and TRBJ1-1, with a tentative D call TRBD1 (6 bases). This CDR3 is 19 amino acids long. V was trimmed by 5 bases and J by 2 bases, leaving 27 bases between them. The V gene's germline CDR1 is MDHEN and CDR2 SYDVKM. CDR3 nucleotide sequence: TGTGCCAGCAGTCCGCCGGGACACCTCTATGGGGCTTTTAACACTGAAGCTTTCTTT. It encodes CASSPPGHLYGAFNTEAFF.

V and J are TRBV6-5 and TRBJ2-7, with 7 bases aligning to TRBD2. The germline V gene encodes CDR1 MNHEY and CDR2 SVGAGI. J lost 6 bases, V lost 6 bases, and 11 bases had no gene match. CDR3 length equals 14 residues. In DNA, the CDR3 is TGTGCCAGCAGGCCGGGGGGAAAGGAGTCCGAGCAGTACTTC. The encoded protein is CASRPGGKESEQYF.

The chain uses TRBV6-6 and TRBJ1-3; unclear D gene. CDR1 MNHNY and CDR2 SVGAGI come from the germline V gene (reference sequence). V lost 8 bases and J lost 2, with 10 bases in between. The CDR3 runs 13 residues. As DNA, the CDR3 is TGTGCCAGCTGTCCCCCTACTGGAAACACCATATATTTT. Its translation: CASCPPTGNTIYF.